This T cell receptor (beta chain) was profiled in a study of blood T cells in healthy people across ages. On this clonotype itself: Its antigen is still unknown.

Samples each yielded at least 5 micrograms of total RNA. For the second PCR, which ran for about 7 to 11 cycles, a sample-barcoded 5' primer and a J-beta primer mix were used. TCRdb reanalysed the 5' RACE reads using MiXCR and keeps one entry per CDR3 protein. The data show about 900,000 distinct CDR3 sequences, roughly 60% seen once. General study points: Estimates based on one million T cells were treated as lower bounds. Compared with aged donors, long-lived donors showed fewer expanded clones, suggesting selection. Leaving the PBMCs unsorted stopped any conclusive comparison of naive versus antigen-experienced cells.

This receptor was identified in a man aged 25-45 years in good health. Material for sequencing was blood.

This chain's CDR3 is CASSRITGPNEQFF. The CDR3 coding sequence is TGTGCCAGCAGCAGAATTACAGGGCCAAATGAGCAGTTCTTC. J is TRBJ2-1 and V is TRBV7-2, with D possibly being TRBD1 (6 bases). The CDR3 runs 14 residues. Per the germline V gene, CDR1 is SGHTA and CDR2 is FQGNSA. V lost 5 bases to trimming and J lost 7 bases, with 15 bases between them.